This TCR beta chain was obtained from a study of long-term antiretroviral therapy in people with HIV. Whole-study findings and limits: Collection of the blood, which took place between about 2003 and 2018, possibly occurred under older ART regimens. Transplant-donor-level diversity was not reached after ART, though diversity increased.

Germline V gene lookup returns CDR1 LGHNA and CDR2 YSLEER. The CDR3 contains 15 residues. Trimming cost V 1 base and J 0 bases, with 9 bases left between them. Treatment of all HIV participants took place in the United States. At survey level, the immunoSEQ assay was run in its v3.0 version. For each individual sample, sequencing targeted about 35,000-50,000 T-cell genomes. Only in-frame clones appear in the TCRdb table, and some are missing; sequencing was by immunoSEQ multiplex PCR. Of around 20,000 clones listed, roughly four fifths are singletons. Details on this clone: Its antigen is unidentified.

This sequence was found in a man aged 18 to 30 with HIV. The chain uses TRBV4-3 and TRBJ1-1; tentative D call: TRBD1 (6 bases). The sample here was unsorted PBMCs, taken 0.5 years after starting antiretroviral therapy. CDR3 sequence: CASSQVGTLNTEAFF. CDR3 DNA: TGCGCCAGCAGCCAAGTTGGGACACTGAACACTGAAGCTTTCTTT.